These T cell receptor beta chains were read from a single sample in a study of cytomegalovirus exposure and HLA in healthy donors. The protocol was immunoSEQ multiplex PCR, while the TCRdb copy is restricted to in-frame clones and leaves out a portion. The sample lists 220,000 or so clones; around 83% were seen once. The sequenced sample consisted of PBMCs. The receptor set was obtained from a woman aged 35 to 49 in good health and CMV-seronegative. Each CDR3 is given with its conserved first and last residue. The D gene is left open where the match is weak.

v_gene	d_gene	j_gene	CDR3nt	CDR3aa
TRBV9	TRBD2	TRBJ2-7	TGTGCCAGCAGCGTAGAATCAGCGGGATCGGATGAGCAGTACTTC	CASSVESAGSDEQYF
TRBV28	-	TRBJ2-7	TGTGCCAGCAGTAATGCCGGGACTTACAGCTCCTACGAGCAGTACTTC	CASSNAGTYSSYEQYF
TRBV19	-	TRBJ1-2	TGTGCAAGTACCCCCGTTACAGTCTATGGCTACACCTTC	CASTPVTVYGYTF
TRBV29-1	-	TRBJ1-1	TGCAGCGTTGGAAAGGGGTCGACGGGACTGGCTGAAGCTTTCTTT	CSVGKGSTGLAEAFF
TRBV6-6	TRBD1	TRBJ1-5	TGTGCCAGCAGTGCCCGACAGGGGGTGCAGCCCCAGCATTTT	CASSARQGVQPQHF
TRBV18	TRBD1	TRBJ2-1	TGTGCCAGCTCATTCGGGCGGGACAGGGGTATTGATGAGCAGTTCTTC	CASSFGRDRGIDEQFF
TRBV7-8	-	TRBJ2-1	TGTGCCAGCAGCTTAGGGTTCCGGGAGCAGCGGTTCTTC	CASSLGFREQRFF
TRBV10-3	-	TRBJ2-7	TGTGCCATCAGTGCCTCAACAGGCTCCTACGAGCAGTACTTC	CAISASTGSYEQYF
TRBV7-9	TRBD1	TRBJ1-4	TGTGCCAGCAGCCCGCTTGGGGACAGGGGGGAAAAACTGTTTTTT	CASSPLGDRGEKLFF
TRBV5-3	TRBD1	TRBJ1-4	TGTGCCAGAAGCTCGGGACAGGCCCTTGGGAAACTGTTTTTT	CARSSGQALGKLFF
TRBV7-6	TRBD1	TRBJ1-6	TGTGCCAGCAGCCAGGACAGGGGGTCGTGGAATTCACCCCTCCACTTT	CASSQDRGSWNSPLHF